A single sample gave rise to the 5 T cell receptor beta chains below, sequenced in a study of T cells in Graves' hyperthyroidism and ophthalmopathy. It was RNA transcripts that yielded the amplified TCR beta CDR3 regions. HTBI primers were used for first-round RT-PCR of the TCR CDR3. TCRdb reprocessed the multiplex PCR reads via MiXCR and lists one record per CDR3 protein. The sample shows some 510,000 distinct CDR3 sequences, about 20% of them seen only once. Sequencing was carried out using blood. These receptors came from a man younger than 35 with Graves' hyperthyroidism.

V usage is TRBV14 and J usage is TRBJ1-1; D gene uncertain. This CDR3 spans 15 amino acids. The V end was cut by 4 bases, the J end by 0 bases, with 12 bases between. The V gene's germline CDR1 is SGHDN and CDR2 FVKESK. The CDR3 bases are TGTGCCAGCAGCCGCCTTGCCATTATGAACACTGAAGCTTTCTTT. Encoded protein: CASSRLAIMNTEAFF.

The table lists this clonotype with many counts. V is TRBV2 and J is TRBJ2-7, with D perhaps matching TRBD2 (5 bases). V lost 4 bases and J 6 bases, leaving 13 bases between the germline ends. This CDR3 has 13 residues. The germline V gene has CDR1 SNHLY and CDR2 FYNNEI. DNA of the CDR3: TGTGCCAGCAGTGTGTTTTATCGGGGCGAGCAGTACTTC. Amino acids: CASSVFYRGEQYF. Full variable domain (remainder filled in from reference TRBV2 and TRBJ2-7): EPEVTQTPSHQVTQMGQEVILRCVPISNHLYFYWYRQILGQKVEFLVSFYNNEISEKSEIFDDQFSVERPDGSNFTLKIRSTKLEDSAMYFCASSVFYRGEQYFGPGTRLTVT.

This sequence joins TRBV4-2 and TRBJ2-2, with 9 bases identical to TRBD2. The CDR3 has 15 amino acids. The V gene end was trimmed by 4 bases and the J gene end by 4 bases; junction bases not matched to a gene: 4. CDR1 is LGHNA, CDR2 YNFKEQ, per germline. CDR3 loop: CASSPAGGTTGELFF. The CDR3 nucleotides read TGTGCCAGCAGCCCAGCGGGGGGAACCACCGGGGAGCTGTTTTTT.

This clonotype has ten or more counts. V and J are TRBV12-3 or TRBV12-4 and TRBJ2-2; D is possibly TRBD2 (5 bases). Trimming pared 6 bases from V and 6 bases from J, leaving 8 bases between. CDR3 length: 12 residues. The CDR3 spells CASRASPGELFF. The CDR3, as DNA: TGTGCCAGCAGGGCTAGCCCCGGGGAGCTGTTTTTT.

This clonotype occurred many times. The rearrangement links TRBV27 to TRBJ1-2, with D perhaps matching TRBD1 (5 bases). Per germline, CDR1 MNHEY and CDR2 SMNVEV (reference sequence). The CDR3 loop spans 15 amino acids. Trimming removed 3 bases at V and 4 bases at J, with 15 bases between. The CDR3 coding sequence is TGTGCCAGCAGTTTTTCGACAGCCCGCGGCTATGGCTACACCTTC. Translated, it gives CASSFSTARGYGYTF.